Below are 28 T cell receptor beta chains sequenced from a single sample in a study of shared clonotypes between healthy human individuals. Data came from immunoSEQ multiplex PCR; TCRdb stores just in-frame clones and leaves some out. The sample shows 850,000 to 1,200,000 clones, roughly 80% of them seen only once. Sequenced sample: memory CD4+ T cells sorted from blood. Specified subset: CD45RA-negative fraction. The receptors originated from a man between 18 and 29 years old in good health.

The V gene is TRBV2, the J gene TRBJ2-7, with D possibly being TRBD2 (6 bases). V was shortened by 4 bases and J by 0 bases, with 10 bases between the two germline ends. Germline CDR1 and CDR2: SNHLY and FYNNEI. The CDR3 totals 14 residues. For the CDR3, the DNA is TGTGCCAGCAGTGGGGACTCAACCTCCTACGAGCAGTACTTC. This gives the protein CASSGDSTSYEQYF.

The genes are TRBV30 and TRBJ2-6, with TRBD1 as a possible D gene (6 bases). Germline CDR1 and CDR2: GTSNPN and SVGIG (reference sequence). The V end lost 0 bases, the J end lost 2 bases, and 8 bases lay between the germline ends. The CDR3 totals 15 residues. The CDR3 nucleotides are TGTGCCTGGAGTGTCTACAGGGCTGGGGCCAACGTCCTGACTTTC. This encodes CAWSVYRAGANVLTF.

In its sample, this clone was seen a few times. The V call is TRBV7-2, the J call TRBJ2-2; D is possibly TRBD1 (5 bases). V gave up 5 bases and J gave up 7 bases, with 17 bases separating them. CDR3 length: 15 amino acids. Germline lookup yields CDR1 SGHTA and CDR2 FQGNSA. CDR3 sequence (DNA): TGTGCCAGCAGCCAAAATACGGCAGGGAACGGGGAGCTGTTTTTT. This encodes CASSQNTAGNGELFF.

The chain is built from TRBV28 and TRBJ2-3; TRBD2 matches at 8 bases. CDR1 and CDR2 from the germline V gene are MDHEN and SYDVKM. The length of the CDR3 is 15 residues. Trimming removed 10 bases from V and 2 bases from J; junction bases left unmatched: 11. CDR3 bases: TGTGCCACCCAAACTAGCGGCCGTACCACAGATACGCAGTATTTT. Translating it yields CATQTSGRTTDTQYF.

The chain recombines TRBV6-1 with TRBJ2-6, with 7 bases aligning to TRBD1. V gave up 1 base and J gave up 2 bases; unmatched junction bases: 8. From germline, CDR1 is MNHNS and CDR2 SASEGT. The CDR3 is made up of 18 amino acids. In DNA, the CDR3 is TGTGCCAGCAGTGAAGAGGGGGCTCAATGGCCTGGGGCCAACGTCCTGACTTTC. Encoded protein: CASSEEGAQWPGANVLTF.

The chain joins TRBV11-1 to TRBJ1-4; D ambiguous. The CDR3 is 13 amino acids. Germline CDR1 SGHAT, CDR2 FQDESV (reference sequence). V was trimmed by 2 bases and J by 6 bases, leaving 7 bases between them. The CDR3 nucleotides are TGTGCCAGCAGCTTACGGGAGTATGAAAAACTGTTTTTT. Translation gives CASSLREYEKLFF.

A single count supports this clone. The chain couples TRBV19 to TRBJ2-3, with TRBD2 matching 10 bases. Germline V gene lookup returns CDR1 LNHDA and CDR2 SQIVND (reference sequence). The length of the CDR3 is 15 residues. J gave up 2 bases and V 4 bases, and 3 bases lay outside the gene matches. The CDR3 DNA reads TGTGCCAGTAGTAGGGGGACTAGCGCCACAGATACGCAGTATTTT. As protein: CASSRGTSATDTQYF. Combining the CDR3 with reference TRBV19 and TRBJ2-3 gives the whole variable domain DGGITQSPKYLFRKEGQNVTLSCEQNLNHDAMYWYRQDPGQGLRLIYYSQIVNDFQKGDIAEGYSVSREKKESFPLTVTSAQKNPTAFYLCASSRGTSATDTQYFGPGTRLTVL.

This chain links TRBV7-2 with TRBJ1-1, with D possibly TRBD1 on 5 matching bases. Trimming removed 5 bases at V and 8 bases at J, with 9 bases between. Germline CDR1 and CDR2: SGHTA and FQGNSA. The CDR3 has 11 residues. This chain's CDR3 is CASSAHREAFF. CDR3 nucleotide sequence: TGTGCCAGCAGCGCCCACAGGGAAGCTTTCTTT.

The chain is built from TRBV10-2 and TRBJ1-2; D uncertain. V lost 3 bases and J 6 bases, leaving 14 bases between the germline ends. CDR1 WSHSY and CDR2 SAAADI come from the germline V gene. CDR3 length: 14 residues. The DNA for the CDR3 is TGCGCCAGCAGTGACCCCAGGAGAGGCAATGGCTACACCTTC. It translates to CASSDPRRGNGYTF.

A word on this clone: Given a far larger clone just one base away, this is likely a sequencing read error. The chain uses TRBV7-2 and TRBJ2-5; 7 bases fit TRBD2. The CDR3 runs 17 residues. V was clipped by 1 base and J by 5 bases; unmatched bases: 13. Germline V CDR1 and CDR2: SGHTA, FQGNSA. The CDR3 here is CASSLGLSSGVSETQYF. The CDR3 bases are TGTGCCAGCAGCTTAGGTCTGTCTAGCGGTGTAAGCGAGACCCAGTACTTC.

The chain links TRBV13 to TRBJ1-2; no definite D call. The CDR3 runs 15 residues. Germline V lookup: CDR1 PRHDT, CDR2 FYEKMQ (reference sequence). V lost 0 bases and J 8 bases, leaving 16 bases between the germline ends. Here the CDR3 DNA reads TGTGCCAGCAGCTTAGGTCTATTCTCGGGGAACGGCTACACCTTC. Its protein product is CASSLGLFSGNGYTF.

V and J are TRBV4-1 and TRBJ2-7; weak D call: TRBD2 (5 bases). The V end lost 1 base, the J end lost 7 bases, and 20 bases lay between the germline ends. CDR1 and CDR2 (germline): MGHRA, YSYEKL. This CDR3 spans 16 amino acids. CDR3 amino acids: CASSQGVTAALGEQYF. In DNA form, the CDR3 reads TGCGCCAGCAGCCAAGGAGTAACAGCGGCGTTGGGAGAGCAGTACTTC.

The chain has TRBV5-1 and TRBJ2-7; 9 positions match TRBD1. V was clipped by 2 bases and J by 3 bases; unmatched bases: 6. The germline gives CDR1 SGHRS, CDR2 YFSETQ. CDR3 length equals 15 residues. The DNA of the CDR3 is TGCGCCAGCAGCTTCGGACAGGGGTCCTTCTACGAGCAGTACTTC. Translation gives CASSFGQGSFYEQYF.

The chain employs TRBV11-2 and TRBJ2-5; TRBD1 might be the D (7 bases). CDR1 SGHAT and CDR2 FQNNGV come from the germline V gene. CDR3 length: 15 residues. V was pared by 5 bases and J by 1 base, with 14 bases between. CDR3 coding DNA: TGTGCCAGCAGCCGCGGAGGGACAGCCCAAGAGACCCAGTACTTC. Its protein is CASSRGGTAQETQYF.

The V gene is TRBV7-2, the J gene TRBJ2-1, with D tentatively TRBD1 (5 bases). The CDR3 has 14 residues. Per the germline V gene, CDR1 is SGHTA and CDR2 is FQGNSA. V lost 5 bases, J lost 7 bases, and 15 bases lay in between. The CDR3 reads CASSPEVGANEQFF. The CDR3, as DNA: TGTGCCAGCAGCCCAGAGGTTGGGGCGAATGAGCAGTTCTTC.

This clone was found a few times. The same CDR3 can be traced to other DNA sequences in this sample. The chain recombines TRBV5-1 with TRBJ1-2; perhaps TRBD1 as D (5 bases). Germline V gene data show CDR1 as SGHRS and CDR2 as YFSETQ. V lost 0 bases, J lost 0 bases, and 6 bases lay in between. This CDR3 contains 14 residues. CDR3 nucleotides: TGCGCCAGCAGCTTGGAGGGGACTAACTATGGCTACACCTTC. It encodes CASSLEGTNYGYTF.

V gene TRBV15 combines with J gene TRBJ1-6; D is ambiguous. Germline V gene sequence: CDR1 LNHNV, CDR2 YYDKDF (reference sequence). The CDR3 has 14 residues. V lost 5 bases, J lost 9 bases, and 14 bases lay in between. In DNA form, the CDR3 reads TGTGCCACCAGCTGGGAGAGTGAGGGTTCACCCCTCCACTTT. It encodes CATSWESEGSPLHF.

CDR3 region: CASSTSGTTGGAGSRKQPQHF. For the CDR3, the DNA is TGTGCCAGTAGTACTTCGGGGACGACAGGGGGCGCAGGTAGTCGAAAGCAGCCCCAGCATTTT. J is TRBJ1-5 and V is TRBV19, with 10 bases lining up with TRBD1. The CDR3 loop spans 21 amino acids. Germline lookup yields CDR1 LNHDA and CDR2 SQIVND (reference sequence). The V and J ends lost 4 bases and 7 bases, in that order; junction bases with no gene match: 25.

There are a few counts of this clone. The chain couples TRBV7-8 to TRBJ1-5, with 7 nucleotides matching TRBD1. The CDR3 is made up of 14 amino acids. V shed 5 bases and J 2 bases; nucleotides not matched to a gene: 3. Germline-derived CDR1 and CDR2 are SGHVS and FQNEAQ. The CDR3, as DNA: TGTGCCAGCAGCACTACAGGGGGCAATCAGCCCCAGCATTTT. This translates into CASSTTGGNQPQHF.

The V gene is TRBV18, the J gene TRBJ1-2; TRBD1 matches at 12 bases. With 3 bases clipped from V and 5 bases from J, the junction kept 7 bases outside the gene matches. Germline CDR1 is KGHSH and CDR2 is LQKENI. The CDR3 consists of 16 residues. The CDR3 coding sequence is TGTGCCAGCTCACCCGCCGGGACAGGGGGCGTTTATGGCTACACCTTC. Translated: CASSPAGTGGVYGYTF. Together with reference TRBV18 and TRBJ1-2, the CDR3 gives the full variable domain: NAGVMQNPRHLVRRRGQEARLRCSPMKGHSHVYWYRQLPEEGLKFMVYLQKENIIDESGMPKERFSAEFPKEGPSILRIQQVVRGDSAAYFCASSPAGTGGVYGYTFGSGTRLTVV.

This chain links TRBV6-5 with TRBJ1-6, with 9 nucleotides matching TRBD1. The CDR3 spans 16 residues. Unmatched junction bases numbered 7, after V lost 2 bases and J lost 8 bases. Germline CDR1 and CDR2: MNHEY and SVGAGI. The CDR3 DNA reads as TGTGCCAGCAGTTACGGGCCCTGGACAGGGGATTCACCCCTCCACTTT. Its protein product is CASSYGPWTGDSPLHF.

This chain joins TRBV12-2 and TRBJ2-4; the table assigns TRBD2, which was not confirmed against the DNA. TRBV12-2 is an annotated pseudogene. The CDR3 runs 17 residues. The CDR3 reads CASRLAHGRAGRNIQYF. The DNA of the CDR3 is TGTGCAAGTCGCTTAGCGCACGGGAGGGCCGGGCGAAACATTCAGTACTTC.

The sample holds a few counts of this clone. The genes are TRBV2 and TRBJ2-2; no reliable D call. The V end was cut by 6 bases, the J end by 3 bases, with 8 bases between. The germline V gene encodes CDR1 SNHLY and CDR2 FYNNEI. The CDR3 extends over 13 amino acids. The CDR3 loop is CASRFQDTGELFF. Here the CDR3 DNA reads TGTGCCAGCAGGTTTCAGGACACCGGGGAGCTGTTTTTT.

A note on this clone: Additional DNA sequences in this sample encode the identical CDR3. The chain couples TRBV7-9 to TRBJ2-7, with D maybe TRBD2 (5 bases). The germline V gene has CDR1 SEHNR and CDR2 FQNEAQ (reference sequence). V was cut by 0 bases and J by 6 bases, with 9 bases left in between. CDR3 length: 13 residues. The CDR3 here is CASSLAGVGEQYF. The CDR3 DNA sequence: TGTGCCAGCAGCTTAGCCGGGGTAGGCGAGCAGTACTTC.

The chain has TRBV14 and TRBJ1-1; TRBD1 might be the D (5 bases). The germline CDR1 and CDR2 sequences are SGHDN and FVKESK. The CDR3 is 15 amino acids. V was clipped by 2 bases and J by 4 bases, with 14 bases between them. The CDR3 DNA reads as TGTGCCAGCAGCCAAAATCAGGGCTGGACCACTGAAGCTTTCTTT. Amino acid sequence: CASSQNQGWTTEAFF.

The chain is built from TRBV6-1 and TRBJ2-7; tentatively, D is TRBD1 (6 bases). V lost 3 bases and J 2 bases, leaving 11 bases between the germline ends. CDR3 length: 14 residues. The germline CDR1 and CDR2 sequences are MNHNS and SASEGT. CDR3 sequence (DNA): TGTGCCAGCAGTGATTGGGGGCAGACCTACGAGCAGTACTTC. It encodes CASSDWGQTYEQYF.

Comments on this clone: Different DNA sequences within this sample yield the same CDR3. The genes are TRBV30 and TRBJ2-1, with no clear D. This CDR3 has 11 residues. V was trimmed by 0 bases and J by 8 bases, leaving 5 bases between them. Germline lookup yields CDR1 GTSNPN and CDR2 SVGIG (reference sequence). As DNA, the CDR3 is TGTGCCTGGAGTGTGAGCGATGAGCAGTTCTTC. Protein: CAWSVSDEQFF.

This clone came up once. The chain carries TRBV11-3 and TRBJ2-3, with 9 bases matching TRBD1. Germline loops: CDR1 SGHNT, CDR2 YENEEA. The CDR3 is 15 residues long. Losses at the gene ends were 5 bases for V and 5 bases for J; bases not matched to a gene: 8. This CDR3 is CASSTGQGAEDTQYF. The CDR3, as DNA: TGTGCCAGCAGCACGGGACAGGGAGCTGAAGATACGCAGTATTTT.